The 20 T cell receptor beta chains given below trace back to one sample, sequenced in a study of T cells in localized non-small cell lung cancer. Profiled with immunoSEQ multiplex PCR; TCRdb holds only in-frame clones, not every one. The table lists 45,000 or so clones, 80% to 85% of them singletons. The source material was peripheral blood mononuclear cells, sampled before any cancer treatment. The receptors stem from a man between 40 and 75 years old with stage III lung adenocarcinoma.

The chain joins TRBV5-4 to TRBJ2-6; the D gene is possibly TRBD2 (5 bases). Per germline, CDR1 SGHNT and CDR2 YYREEE (reference sequence). V was cut by 4 bases and J by 2 bases, with 7 bases left in between. The CDR3 spans 14 residues. The CDR3 loop is CASSVEAGANVLTF. CDR3 in DNA: TGTGCCAGCAGCGTGGAGGCTGGGGCCAACGTCCTGACTTTC.

The chain links TRBV2 to TRBJ2-7; perhaps TRBD2 as D (6 bases). This CDR3 spans 13 amino acids. From germline, CDR1 is SNHLY and CDR2 FYNNEI. Trimming left V 5 bases short and J 4 bases short, with 12 bases between. Here the CDR3 reads CASSRDWGYEQYF. CDR3 bases: TGTGCCAGCAGTCGGGACTGGGGGTACGAGCAGTACTTC.

This clone was seen many times. This chain links TRBV19 with TRBJ1-1; 8 bases fit TRBD1. CDR3 size: 14 residues. Germline CDR1 LNHDA, CDR2 SQIVND (reference sequence). V shed 5 bases and J 5 bases; nucleotides not matched to a gene: 7. CDR3 sequence: CASSVQGAGTEAFF. The CDR3 DNA sequence: TGTGCCAGTAGTGTTCAGGGGGCGGGGACTGAAGCTTTCTTT.

The chain employs TRBV6-1 and TRBJ2-7; 7 nucleotides line up with TRBD2. V lost 0 bases and J lost 5; bases outside the gene matches: 7. Germline V gives CDR1 MNHNS, CDR2 SASEGT. The CDR3 is made up of 15 amino acids. CDR3 coding DNA: TGTGCCAGCAGTGAAGCCGGGGGGTTGCGGGACGAGCAGTACTTC. Protein product: CASSEAGGLRDEQYF.

The chain links TRBV6-6 to TRBJ2-5; 11 bases are shared with TRBD1. CDR3 size: 15 residues. Germline loops: CDR1 MNHNY, CDR2 SVGAGI (reference sequence). V gave up 2 bases and J gave up 3 bases; unmatched junction bases: 2. CDR3 coding DNA: TGTGCCAGCAGTTACCGGGACAGGGGGGAAGAGACCCAGTACTTC. Translation gives CASSYRDRGEETQYF.

The rearrangement uses TRBV6-5 and TRBJ2-3; D call uncertain. Between the trimmed V and J ends, which lost 2 bases and 1 base, there was a span of 10 bases. This CDR3 is built from 15 residues. Germline-derived CDR1 and CDR2 are MNHEY and SVGAGI. The CDR3 DNA reads as TGTGCCAGCAGTTACCTTTGGACGGGCACAGATACGCAGTATTTT. Protein product: CASSYLWTGTDTQYF.

The chain recombines TRBV6-6 with TRBJ2-2, with TRBD2 as a possible D gene (7 bases). Looked up from germline, CDR1 is MNHNY and CDR2 is SVGAGI (reference sequence). CDR3 size: 16 residues. V dropped 6 bases and J dropped 1 base, with 15 bases sitting between them. CDR3 DNA: TGTGCCAGCAGGGGAAGGGAGGGGGGGAACACCGGGGAGCTGTTTTTT. This translates into CASRGREGGNTGELFF.

The V gene is TRBV12-5, the J gene TRBJ1-5; 8 positions match TRBD1. The CDR3 contains 13 residues. The V gene's germline CDR1 is LGHNT and CDR2 FRNRAP. The junction had 6 bases not matched to a gene; V was cut back by 7 bases and J by 7 bases. The CDR3 sequence is CASASQGDQPQHF. The CDR3 DNA is TGTGCTAGTGCTTCACAGGGGGACCAGCCCCAGCATTTT.

The chain couples TRBV9 to TRBJ2-5; no definite D call. The V end lost 0 bases, the J end lost 1 base, and 13 bases lay between the germline ends. The germline V gene encodes CDR1 SGDLS and CDR2 YYNGEE. This CDR3 contains 16 residues. Written as DNA, the CDR3 is TGTGCCAGCAGCGTAGAAGGAAGGTTAGTCCAAGAGACCCAGTACTTC. Protein: CASSVEGRLVQETQYF.

The V call is TRBV30, the J call TRBJ2-7; TRBD2 agrees at 15 bases. The junction had 22 bases not matched to a gene; V was cut back by 1 base and J by 6 bases. Germline CDR1 GTSNPN, CDR2 SVGIG (reference sequence). The CDR3 runs 21 residues. This CDR3 is CAWSAWTSGGGPLLLTVEQYF. The DNA for the CDR3 is TGTGCCTGGAGTGCCTGGACTAGCGGGGGGGGTCCCCTCCTACTCACGGTCGAGCAGTACTTC.

The chain is built from TRBV4-2 and TRBJ2-7; D might be TRBD1 (7 bases). The CDR3 is 16 amino acids. The V end lost 5 bases, the J end lost 6 bases, and 23 bases lay between the germline ends. Germline V CDR1 and CDR2: LGHNA, YNFKEQ. The DNA for the CDR3 is TGTGCCAGCAGCTTGTTTCCAGGGGGGAGATCTGGCGAGCAGTACTTC. Its translation is CASSLFPGGRSGEQYF.

The J gene is TRBJ2-3, the V gene TRBV5-1; maybe TRBD2 (5 bases). From germline, CDR1 is SGHRS and CDR2 YFSETQ. V was cut by 0 bases and J by 8 bases, with 10 bases left in between. This CDR3 region has 13 residues. CDR3 amino acids: CASSLDLRGTQYF. The CDR3 coding sequence is TGCGCCAGCAGCTTGGACTTACGGGGTACGCAGTATTTT. The full variable domain, completed using reference TRBV5-1 and TRBJ2-3, is KAGVTQTPRYLIKTRGQQVTLSCSPISGHRSVSWYQQTPGQGLQFLFEYFSETQRNKGNFPGRFSGRQFSNSRSEMNVSTLELGDSALYLCASSLDLRGTQYFGPGTRLTVL.

V gene TRBV5-6 combines with J gene TRBJ1-1, with D hard to call. CDR1 SGHDT and CDR2 YYEEEE come from the germline V gene. This CDR3 is built from 15 residues. The V and J ends lost 3 bases and 1 base respectively, with 13 bases between them. The CDR3 nucleotides read TGTGCCAGCAGCTCCCGGCCCGGGGAGAACACTGAAGCTTTCTTT. As protein: CASSSRPGENTEAFF.

This rearrangement joins TRBV5-1 to TRBJ2-7; tentative D call: TRBD2 (5 bases). Trimming removed 3 bases at V and 3 bases at J, with 16 bases between. The CDR3 runs 15 residues. Per the germline V gene, CDR1 is SGHRS and CDR2 is YFSETQ. This CDR3 reads CASSYLSGSNYEQYF. CDR3 bases: TGCGCCAGCAGCTACCTGTCGGGGTCCAACTACGAGCAGTACTTC.

The CDR3 DNA is TGTGCCAGCAGTGAGTCGGTATCTAGCACAGATACGCAGTATTTT. Amino acids: CASSESVSSTDTQYF. V usage is TRBV6-4 and J usage is TRBJ2-3; D call uncertain. The CDR3 length is 15 residues. The germline V and J ends were trimmed by 3 bases and 0 bases, with 10 bases remaining between them. Germline values: CDR1 MRHNA, CDR2 SNTAGT.

The chain has TRBV2 and TRBJ2-7; D is unresolved. CDR3 size: 11 residues. The germline CDR1 and CDR2 sequences are SNHLY and FYNNEI. V was clipped by 6 bases and J by 1 base, with 4 bases between them. The CDR3 reads CASSYSYEQYF. CDR3 nucleotide sequence: TGTGCCAGCAGCTATTCCTACGAGCAGTACTTC.

This sequence joins TRBV5-1 and TRBJ2-2, with 8 positions matching TRBD1. The CDR3 contains 15 residues. In germline, CDR1 is SGHRS, CDR2 YFSETQ. Trimming at V came to 5 bases and at J to 3 bases, leaving 6 bases not matched to a gene. The CDR3, as DNA: TGCGCCAGCAGTTCCGGGACAGGAGACACCGGGGAGCTGTTTTTT. It yields the protein CASSSGTGDTGELFF.

The chain combines TRBV27 with TRBJ1-2, with a tentative D call TRBD1 (5 bases). Trimming took 5 bases from V and 4 from J, leaving 23 bases between them. Germline-derived CDR1 and CDR2 are MNHEY and SMNVEV (reference sequence). There are 17 residues in the CDR3. For the CDR3, the DNA is TGTGCCAGCAGTGCGGGGTTTGGTGAGGGGCCGCTCTATGGCTACACCTTC. Translation: CASSAGFGEGPLYGYTF.

CDR3 bases: TGTGCCAGCAGCACGCCAGGGGGTGTAGGGACCGGGGAGCTGTTTTTT. This sequence encodes CASSTPGGVGTGELFF. V gene TRBV5-6 combines with J gene TRBJ2-2; 7 bases agree with TRBD1. The ends lost 4 bases at V and 5 bases at J; junction bases unmatched: 11. CDR3 size: 16 residues. Germline V lookup: CDR1 SGHDT, CDR2 YYEEEE.

The chain couples TRBV30 to TRBJ2-7; 9 nucleotides match TRBD1. Germline V lookup: CDR1 GTSNPN, CDR2 SVGIG (reference sequence). The CDR3 contains 15 residues. V lost 5 bases and J lost 5; bases outside the gene matches: 13. CDR3 amino acids: CAWSTIKDRGNEQYF. The CDR3 nucleotides are TGTGCCTGGTCAACTATCAAGGACAGGGGAAACGAGCAGTACTTC.